Listed below are T cell receptor beta chains from one sample, sequenced in a study of T cell responses to AZD1222 COVID-19 vaccine. Sequencing was performed with immunoSEQ multiplex PCR; in TCRdb, only in-frame clones are kept and a portion is missing. The data show 90,000 to 95,000 clones, approximately 87% seen once. Sequenced material: peripheral blood, taken 28 days after the second AZD1222 dose. The receptors here all came from an adult who received the AZD1222 COVID-19 vaccine. Both conserved end residues are part of each CDR3. D genes are given only for firm matches. Part of the rows lack a size; the others show once, few, many or a class for expanded clones.

d_call: TRBD1; j_call: TRBJ1-2; v_call: TRBV11-3; cdr3_length: 14; clone_size: NA; cdr3_nt: TGTGCCAGCAGCCCCCCCCGGGACAGTTATGGCTACACCTTC; cdr3_aa: CASSPPRDSYGYTF
d_call: NA; j_call: TRBJ2-1; v_call: TRBV2; cdr3_length: 15; clone_size: NA; cdr3_nt: TGTGCCAGCAGTGAAGCGCCTAGCGCCTACAATGAGCAGTTCTTC; cdr3_aa: CASSEAPSAYNEQFF
d_call: TRBD2; j_call: TRBJ2-7; v_call: TRBV7-2; cdr3_length: 15; clone_size: NA; cdr3_nt: TGTGCCAGCAGCTTAGCGCAGCGGGGACCATACGAGCAGTACTTC; cdr3_aa: CASSLAQRGPYEQYF
d_call: TRBD1; j_call: TRBJ1-1; v_call: TRBV6-4; cdr3_length: 13; clone_size: NA; cdr3_nt: TGTGCCAGCAGTGCGGACAGGGGGACTGAAGCTTTCTTT; cdr3_aa: CASSADRGTEAFF
d_call: NA; j_call: TRBJ1-2; v_call: TRBV3-1/TRBV3-2; cdr3_length: 17; clone_size: once; cdr3_nt: TGTGCCAGCAGCCAAGCTGTTACAGGCAGACTGAACTATGGCTACACCTTC; cdr3_aa: CASSQAVTGRLNYGYTF
d_call: NA; j_call: TRBJ1-5; v_call: TRBV12-3/TRBV12-4; cdr3_length: 13; clone_size: few; cdr3_nt: TGTGCCAGCAGACGGGAGACAAATCAGCCCCAGCATTTT; cdr3_aa: CASRRETNQPQHF
d_call: TRBD2; j_call: TRBJ2-3; v_call: TRBV4-2; cdr3_length: 14; clone_size: NA; cdr3_nt: TGTGCCAGCAGACTAGCGGGGGGCACAGATACGCAGTATTTT; cdr3_aa: CASRLAGGTDTQYF
d_call: NA; j_call: TRBJ1-2; v_call: TRBV28; cdr3_length: 13; clone_size: NA; cdr3_nt: TGTGCCAGCAGTTTAGTCGCGGTCTATGGCTACACCTTC; cdr3_aa: CASSLVAVYGYTF
d_call: NA; j_call: TRBJ2-2; v_call: TRBV4-1; cdr3_length: 17; clone_size: NA; cdr3_nt: TGCGCCAGCAGCTCGGGAGGCCGGGGGGCGGCCACCGGGGAGCTGTTTTTT; cdr3_aa: CASSSGGRGAATGELFF
d_call: NA; j_call: TRBJ2-5; v_call: TRBV7-3; cdr3_length: 14; clone_size: NA; cdr3_nt: TGTGCCAGCAGCTCGAGGGACCGCCAAGAGACCCAGTACTTC; cdr3_aa: CASSSRDRQETQYF
d_call: NA; j_call: TRBJ2-7; v_call: TRBV27; cdr3_length: 17; clone_size: few; cdr3_nt: TGTGCCAGCAGTTTATGGGCACTCAGGGGTTCCACCTACGAGCAGTACTTC; cdr3_aa: CASSLWALRGSTYEQYF
d_call: TRBD2; j_call: TRBJ2-7; v_call: TRBV5-4; cdr3_length: 13; clone_size: few; cdr3_nt: TGTGCCAGCAGCCCAGGACTAGACCGCGAGCAGTACTTC; cdr3_aa: CASSPGLDREQYF
d_call: NA; j_call: TRBJ1-4; v_call: TRBV19; cdr3_length: 13; clone_size: NA; cdr3_nt: TGTGCCAGTAGTAGGGACTTGGATGAAAAACTGTTTTTT; cdr3_aa: CASSRDLDEKLFF
d_call: TRBD2; j_call: TRBJ2-7; v_call: TRBV7-2; cdr3_length: 17; clone_size: NA; cdr3_nt: TGTGCCAGCAGCTTGGGAGCAGGGATCGGGGGGTACTACGAGCAGTACTTC; cdr3_aa: CASSLGAGIGGYYEQYF
d_call: NA; j_call: TRBJ2-2; v_call: TRBV2; cdr3_length: 13; clone_size: NA; cdr3_nt: TGTGCCAGCAGTGTAGTTAACACCGGGGAGCTGTTTTTT; cdr3_aa: CASSVVNTGELFF
d_call: NA; j_call: TRBJ2-3; v_call: TRBV28; cdr3_length: 14; clone_size: NA; cdr3_nt: TGTGCCAGCAGTTCCCAGTCGGGCACAGATACGCAGTATTTT; cdr3_aa: CASSSQSGTDTQYF
d_call: NA; j_call: TRBJ1-1; v_call: TRBV11-2; cdr3_length: 13; clone_size: few; cdr3_nt: TGTGCCAGCTTCGGGGGGGGGTACACTGAAGCTTTCTTT; cdr3_aa: CASFGGGYTEAFF
d_call: NA; j_call: TRBJ1-2; v_call: TRBV11-2; cdr3_length: 16; clone_size: NA; cdr3_nt: TGTGCCAGCAGCTTAGGAAGGGACGGCAGAGACTATGGCTACACCTTC; cdr3_aa: CASSLGRDGRDYGYTF
d_call: NA; j_call: TRBJ1-2; v_call: TRBV29-1; cdr3_length: 13; clone_size: NA; cdr3_nt: TGCAGCGTTGAACCACAGGACGGCTATGGCTACACCTTC; cdr3_aa: CSVEPQDGYGYTF
d_call: NA; j_call: TRBJ1-4; v_call: TRBV11-2; cdr3_length: 15; clone_size: NA; cdr3_nt: TGTGCCAGCAGCGTAACATGGGCAACTAATGAAAAACTGTTTTTT; cdr3_aa: CASSVTWATNEKLFF
d_call: TRBD1; j_call: TRBJ2-2; v_call: TRBV18; cdr3_length: 16; clone_size: NA; cdr3_nt: TGTGCCAGCTCACCTAAGACAGGGCGTAGGACCGGGGAGCTGTTTTTT; cdr3_aa: CASSPKTGRRTGELFF
d_call: NA; j_call: TRBJ2-2; v_call: TRBV3-1/TRBV3-2; cdr3_length: 15; clone_size: NA; cdr3_nt: TGTGCCAGCAGCCAAAGGAGCCAGTTCACCGGGGAGCTGTTTTTT; cdr3_aa: CASSQRSQFTGELFF
d_call: NA; j_call: TRBJ1-5; v_call: TRBV28; cdr3_length: 15; clone_size: NA; cdr3_nt: TGTGCCAGCAGTCGCACCGGGACACTGTATCAGCCCCAGCATTTT; cdr3_aa: CASSRTGTLYQPQHF
d_call: TRBD1; j_call: TRBJ2-5; v_call: TRBV7-9; cdr3_length: 14; clone_size: NA; cdr3_nt: TGTGCCAGCAGTCATACAGGGGGCGAAGAGACCCAGTACTTC; cdr3_aa: CASSHTGGEETQYF
d_call: NA; j_call: TRBJ2-5; v_call: TRBV5-1; cdr3_length: 15; clone_size: NA; cdr3_nt: TGCGCCAGCAGCTTGCTGGGGGATGCGGGAGAGACCCAGTACTTC; cdr3_aa: CASSLLGDAGETQYF
d_call: NA; j_call: TRBJ1-4; v_call: TRBV29-1; cdr3_length: 13; clone_size: NA; cdr3_nt: TGCAGCGTTGAACAGGGTGAGAATGAAAAACTGTTTTTT; cdr3_aa: CSVEQGENEKLFF
d_call: NA; j_call: TRBJ1-5; v_call: TRBV27; cdr3_length: 15; clone_size: NA; cdr3_nt: TGTGCCAGCAGTTCAGAGGGGTACGGCAATCAGCCCCAGCATTTT; cdr3_aa: CASSSEGYGNQPQHF
d_call: NA; j_call: TRBJ1-1; v_call: TRBV4-3; cdr3_length: 14; clone_size: NA; cdr3_nt: TGCGCCAGCAGCCAAGAGAGGGGAAACACTGAAGCTTTCTTT; cdr3_aa: CASSQERGNTEAFF
d_call: NA; j_call: TRBJ1-3; v_call: TRBV5-5; cdr3_length: 17; clone_size: NA; cdr3_nt: TGTGCCAGCAGCAGGACCGGGGGCCTAAGCTCTGGAAACACCATATATTTT; cdr3_aa: CASSRTGGLSSGNTIYF
d_call: NA; j_call: TRBJ1-4; v_call: TRBV19; cdr3_length: 12; clone_size: NA; cdr3_nt: TGTGCCAGTAGTGAGGTCTATGAAAAACTGTTTTTT; cdr3_aa: CASSEVYEKLFF
d_call: TRBD2; j_call: TRBJ2-7; v_call: TRBV2; cdr3_length: 14; clone_size: NA; cdr3_nt: TGTGCCAGCAGAGGGACTAGCGTGGAGTACGAGCAGTACTTC; cdr3_aa: CASRGTSVEYEQYF
d_call: NA; j_call: TRBJ2-5; v_call: TRBV7-9; cdr3_length: 14; clone_size: NA; cdr3_nt: TGTGCCAGCAGCTTAGCGAGCGGGCAAGAGACCCAGTACTTC; cdr3_aa: CASSLASGQETQYF
d_call: NA; j_call: TRBJ1-2; v_call: TRBV6-2/TRBV6-3; cdr3_length: 13; clone_size: NA; cdr3_nt: TGTGCCAGCAGCACCCAGGGGAATTATGGCTACACCTTC; cdr3_aa: CASSTQGNYGYTF
d_call: TRBD2; j_call: TRBJ2-3; v_call: TRBV24-1; cdr3_length: 20; clone_size: NA; cdr3_nt: TGTGCCACCAGTGATGGCGGGACTAGCGGGAGGGCAGGGGGGGCAGATACGCAGTATTTT; cdr3_aa: CATSDGGTSGRAGGADTQYF
d_call: TRBD1; j_call: TRBJ1-2; v_call: TRBV9; cdr3_length: 14; clone_size: NA; cdr3_nt: TGTGCCAGCAGCGTAGAACAGGGGTCCTATGGCTACACCTTC; cdr3_aa: CASSVEQGSYGYTF
d_call: TRBD2; j_call: TRBJ2-5; v_call: TRBV10-3; cdr3_length: 13; clone_size: few; cdr3_nt: TGTGCCATCAGTGACGACGGGACTAGCATGTTGTACTTC; cdr3_aa: CAISDDGTSMLYF
d_call: TRBD1; j_call: TRBJ2-7; v_call: TRBV15; cdr3_length: 14; clone_size: NA; cdr3_nt: TGTGCCACCAGCGGAGGACAGGGGAGCTACGAGCAGTACTTC; cdr3_aa: CATSGGQGSYEQYF
d_call: NA; j_call: TRBJ1-3; v_call: TRBV18; cdr3_length: 16; clone_size: NA; cdr3_nt: TGTGCCAGCTCACCACCGGTGAGGGACCCTGGAAACACCATATATTTT; cdr3_aa: CASSPPVRDPGNTIYF